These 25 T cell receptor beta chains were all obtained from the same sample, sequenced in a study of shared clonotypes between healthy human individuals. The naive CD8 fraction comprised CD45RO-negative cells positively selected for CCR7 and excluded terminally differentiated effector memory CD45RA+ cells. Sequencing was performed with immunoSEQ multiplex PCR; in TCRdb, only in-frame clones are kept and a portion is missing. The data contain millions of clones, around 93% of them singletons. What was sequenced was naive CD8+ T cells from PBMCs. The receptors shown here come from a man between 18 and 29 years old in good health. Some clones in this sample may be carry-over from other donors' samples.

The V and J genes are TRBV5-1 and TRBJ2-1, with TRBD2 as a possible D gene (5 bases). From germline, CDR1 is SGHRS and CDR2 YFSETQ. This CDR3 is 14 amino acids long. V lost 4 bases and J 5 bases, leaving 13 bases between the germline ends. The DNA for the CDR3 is TGCGCCAGCAGCCCCCTCGGACTTCACAATGAGCAGTTCTTC. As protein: CASSPLGLHNEQFF.

CDR3 in amino acids: CASSLTGVGYGYTF. Here the CDR3 DNA reads TGTGCCAGCAGCCTTACAGGGGTGGGCTATGGCTACACCTTC. The chain carries TRBV9 and TRBJ1-2; 7 bases agree with TRBD1. V was pared by 4 bases and J by 4 bases, with 7 bases of the junction left unmatched. The germline V gene has CDR1 SGDLS and CDR2 YYNGEE. The CDR3 is 14 residues long.

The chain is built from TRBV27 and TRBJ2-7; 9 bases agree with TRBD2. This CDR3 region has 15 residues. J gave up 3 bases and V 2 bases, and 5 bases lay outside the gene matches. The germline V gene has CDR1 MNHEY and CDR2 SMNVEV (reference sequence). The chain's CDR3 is CASSLKGLALYEQYF. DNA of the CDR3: TGTGCCAGCAGTTTAAAGGGACTAGCCCTCTACGAGCAGTACTTC.

CDR3 amino acids: CSVYRPSSYEQYF. The CDR3 DNA is TGCAGCGTATACAGGCCTAGCTCCTACGAGCAGTACTTC. The V gene is TRBV29-1, the J gene TRBJ2-7; a possible D gene is TRBD1 (5 bases). CDR1 is SQVTM, CDR2 ANQGSEA, per germline. The CDR3 covers 13 residues. Between the trimmed V and J ends, which lost 6 bases and 0 bases, there was a span of 12 bases.

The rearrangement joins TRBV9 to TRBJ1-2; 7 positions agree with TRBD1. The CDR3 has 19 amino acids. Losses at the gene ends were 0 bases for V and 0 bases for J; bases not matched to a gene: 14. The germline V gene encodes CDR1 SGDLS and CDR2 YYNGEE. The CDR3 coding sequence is TGTGCCAGCAGCGTAGTGTCTGGGGACAGCCCCCTAGCTAACTATGGCTACACCTTC. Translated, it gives CASSVVSGDSPLANYGYTF.

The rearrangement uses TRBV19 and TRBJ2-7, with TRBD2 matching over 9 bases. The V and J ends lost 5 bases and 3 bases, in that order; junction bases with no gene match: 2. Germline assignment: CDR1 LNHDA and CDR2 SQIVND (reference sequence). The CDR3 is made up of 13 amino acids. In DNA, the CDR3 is TGTGCCAGTAGTGCGCGGGAGGGCTACGAGCAGTACTTC. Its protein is CASSAREGYEQYF.

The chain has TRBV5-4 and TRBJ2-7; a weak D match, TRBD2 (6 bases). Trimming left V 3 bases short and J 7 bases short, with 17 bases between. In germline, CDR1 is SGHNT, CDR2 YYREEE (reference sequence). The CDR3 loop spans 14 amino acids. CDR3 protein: CASSWGRQVSEQYF. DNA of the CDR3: TGTGCCAGCAGCTGGGGGAGGCAAGTCAGTGAGCAGTACTTC.

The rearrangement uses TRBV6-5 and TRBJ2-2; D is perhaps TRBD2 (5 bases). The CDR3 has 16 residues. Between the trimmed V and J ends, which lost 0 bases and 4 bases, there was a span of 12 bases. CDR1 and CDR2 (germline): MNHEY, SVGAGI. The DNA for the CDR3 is TGTGCCAGCAGTTACTCGGTCGGGGAGTTCACCGGGGAGCTGTTTTTT. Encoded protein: CASSYSVGEFTGELFF.

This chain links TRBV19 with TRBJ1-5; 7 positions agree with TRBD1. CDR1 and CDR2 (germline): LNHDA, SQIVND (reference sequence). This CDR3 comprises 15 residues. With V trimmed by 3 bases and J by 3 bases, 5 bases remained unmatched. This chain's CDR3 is CASSIEGQPNQPQHF. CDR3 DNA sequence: TGTGCCAGTAGTATCGAGGGACAGCCCAATCAGCCCCAGCATTTT.

Here the CDR3 DNA reads TGTGCCAGCAGTCAGGGGGCCGGGGATGGCTACACCTTC. Its translation: CASSQGAGDGYTF. The chain joins TRBV6-5 to TRBJ1-2, with 8 bases that match TRBD1. The CDR3 runs to 13 residues. CDR1 MNHEY and CDR2 SVGAGI come from the germline V gene. J gave up 6 bases and V 5 bases, and 5 bases lay outside the gene matches.

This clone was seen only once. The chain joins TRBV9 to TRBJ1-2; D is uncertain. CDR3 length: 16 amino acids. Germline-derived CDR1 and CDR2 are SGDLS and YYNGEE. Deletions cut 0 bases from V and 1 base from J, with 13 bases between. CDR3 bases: TGTGCCAGCAGCGTAGGGGCAGAAAAATATAACTATGGCTACACCTTC. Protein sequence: CASSVGAEKYNYGYTF.

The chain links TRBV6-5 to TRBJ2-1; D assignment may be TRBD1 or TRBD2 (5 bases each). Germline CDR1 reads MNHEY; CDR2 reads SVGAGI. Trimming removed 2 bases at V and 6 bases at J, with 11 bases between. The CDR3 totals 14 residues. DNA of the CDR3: TGTGCCAGCAGTTACGCGGGTCAGGGCAATGAGCAGTTCTTC. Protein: CASSYAGQGNEQFF.

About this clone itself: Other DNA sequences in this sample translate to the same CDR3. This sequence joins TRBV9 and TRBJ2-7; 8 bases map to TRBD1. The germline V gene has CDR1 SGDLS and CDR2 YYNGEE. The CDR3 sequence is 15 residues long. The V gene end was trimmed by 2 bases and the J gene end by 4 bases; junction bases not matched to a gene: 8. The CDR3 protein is CASSVTGTGTYEQYF. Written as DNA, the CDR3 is TGTGCCAGCAGCGTTACCGGGACAGGAACTTACGAGCAGTACTTC.

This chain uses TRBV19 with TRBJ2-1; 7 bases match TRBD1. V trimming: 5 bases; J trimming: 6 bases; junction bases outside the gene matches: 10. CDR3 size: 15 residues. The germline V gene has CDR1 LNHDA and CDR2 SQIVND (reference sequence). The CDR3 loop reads CASSPRTGRFNEQFF. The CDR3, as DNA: TGTGCCAGTAGTCCCCGGACAGGTCGTTTCAATGAGCAGTTCTTC.

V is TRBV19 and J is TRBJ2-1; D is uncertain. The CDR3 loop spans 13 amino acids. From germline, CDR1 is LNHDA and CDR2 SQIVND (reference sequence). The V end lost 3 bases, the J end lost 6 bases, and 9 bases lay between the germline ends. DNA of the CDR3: TGTGCCAGTAGTATCTTCGCAGGCAATGAGCAGTTCTTC. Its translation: CASSIFAGNEQFF.

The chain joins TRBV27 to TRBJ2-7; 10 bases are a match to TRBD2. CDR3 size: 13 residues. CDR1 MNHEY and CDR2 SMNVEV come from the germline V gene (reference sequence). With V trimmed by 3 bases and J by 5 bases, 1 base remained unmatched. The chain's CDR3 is CASSFLAGDEQYF. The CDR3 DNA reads TGTGCCAGCAGTTTCCTAGCGGGAGACGAGCAGTACTTC.

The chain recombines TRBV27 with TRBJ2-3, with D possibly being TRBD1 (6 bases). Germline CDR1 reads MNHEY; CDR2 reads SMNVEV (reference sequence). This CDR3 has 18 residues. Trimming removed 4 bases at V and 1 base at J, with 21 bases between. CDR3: CASSSHGTPRVGTDTQYF. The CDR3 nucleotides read TGTGCCAGCAGTTCACACGGGACACCAAGGGTGGGCACAGATACGCAGTATTTT.

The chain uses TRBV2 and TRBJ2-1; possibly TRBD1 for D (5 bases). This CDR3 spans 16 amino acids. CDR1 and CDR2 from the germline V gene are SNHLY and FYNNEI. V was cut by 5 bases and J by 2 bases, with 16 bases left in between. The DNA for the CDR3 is TGTGCCAGCAGTCCCCGACAGCTCGGTCCCTACAATGAGCAGTTCTTC. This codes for CASSPRQLGPYNEQFF.

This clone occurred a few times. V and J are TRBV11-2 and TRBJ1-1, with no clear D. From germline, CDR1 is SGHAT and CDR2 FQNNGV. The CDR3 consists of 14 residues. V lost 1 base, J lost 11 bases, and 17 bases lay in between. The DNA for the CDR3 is TGTGCCAGCAGCTTAGTAATTGGGGTCCGGAACGCTTTCTTT. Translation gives CASSLVIGVRNAFF.

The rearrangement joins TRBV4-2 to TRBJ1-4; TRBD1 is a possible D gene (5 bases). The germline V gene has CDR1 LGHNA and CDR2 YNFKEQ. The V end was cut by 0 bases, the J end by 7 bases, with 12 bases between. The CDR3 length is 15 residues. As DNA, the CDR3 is TGTGCCAGCAGCCAAGATCGGGGGAGAGGTGAAAAACTGTTTTTT. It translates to CASSQDRGRGEKLFF.

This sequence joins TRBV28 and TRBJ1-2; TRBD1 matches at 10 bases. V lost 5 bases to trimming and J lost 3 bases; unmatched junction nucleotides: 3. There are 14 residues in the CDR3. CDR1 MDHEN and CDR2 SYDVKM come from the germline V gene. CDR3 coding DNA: TGTGCCAGCAGTACGACAGGGGGCTACTATGGCTACACCTTC. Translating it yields CASSTTGGYYGYTF.

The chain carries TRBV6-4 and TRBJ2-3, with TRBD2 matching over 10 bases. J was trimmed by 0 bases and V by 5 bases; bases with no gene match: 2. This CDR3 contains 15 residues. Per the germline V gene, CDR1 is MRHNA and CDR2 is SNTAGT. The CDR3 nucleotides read TGTGCCAGCAGTACTAGCGGGGAGAGCACAGATACGCAGTATTTT. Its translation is CASSTSGESTDTQYF.

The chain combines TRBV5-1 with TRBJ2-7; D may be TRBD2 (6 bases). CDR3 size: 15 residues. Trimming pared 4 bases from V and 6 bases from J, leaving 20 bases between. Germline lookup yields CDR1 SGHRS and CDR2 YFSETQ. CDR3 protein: CASSSKEGPLSEQYF. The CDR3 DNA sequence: TGCGCCAGCAGCAGCAAGGAGGGTCCCCTTTCCGAGCAGTACTTC. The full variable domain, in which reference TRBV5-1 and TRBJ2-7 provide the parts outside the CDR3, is KAGVTQTPRYLIKTRGQQVTLSCSPISGHRSVSWYQQTPGQGLQFLFEYFSETQRNKGNFPGRFSGRQFSNSRSEMNVSTLELGDSALYLCASSSKEGPLSEQYFGPGTRLTVT.

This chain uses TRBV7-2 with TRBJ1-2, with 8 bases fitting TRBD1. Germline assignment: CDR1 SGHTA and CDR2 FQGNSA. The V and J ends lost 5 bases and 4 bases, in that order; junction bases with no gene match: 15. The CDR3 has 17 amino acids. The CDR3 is CASSPTPGTGPFYGYTF. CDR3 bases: TGTGCCAGCAGCCCGACCCCGGGGACAGGACCTTTCTATGGCTACACCTTC.

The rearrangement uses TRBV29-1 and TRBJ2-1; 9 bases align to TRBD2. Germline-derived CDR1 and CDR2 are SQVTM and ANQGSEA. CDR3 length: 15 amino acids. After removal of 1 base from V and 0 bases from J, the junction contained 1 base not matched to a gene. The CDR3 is CSVEVSGSSYNEQFF. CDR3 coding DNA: TGCAGCGTTGAAGTTAGCGGGAGCTCCTACAATGAGCAGTTCTTC.